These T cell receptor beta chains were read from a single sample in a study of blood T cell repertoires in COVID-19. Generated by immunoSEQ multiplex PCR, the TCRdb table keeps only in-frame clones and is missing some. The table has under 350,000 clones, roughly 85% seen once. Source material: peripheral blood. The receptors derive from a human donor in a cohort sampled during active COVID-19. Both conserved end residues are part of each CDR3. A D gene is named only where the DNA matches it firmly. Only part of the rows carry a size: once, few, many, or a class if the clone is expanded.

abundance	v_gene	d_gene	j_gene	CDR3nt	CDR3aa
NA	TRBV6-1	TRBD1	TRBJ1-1	TGTGCCAGCAGTGAAGCGCTGGGGCAGGGGGCCACTGAAGCTTTCTTT	CASSEALGQGATEAFF
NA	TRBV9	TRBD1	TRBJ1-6	TGTGCCAGCAGCGTCACAGGGGTTCATTCACCCCTCCACTTT	CASSVTGVHSPLHF
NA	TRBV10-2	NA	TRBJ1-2	TGCGCCAGCAGTGGGTTACCCCGCGGTGATGGCTACACCTTC	CASSGLPRGDGYTF
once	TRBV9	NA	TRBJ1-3	TGTGCCAGCAGCGTAGAAGGGGCAGGGTATGGAAACACCATATATTTT	CASSVEGAGYGNTIYF
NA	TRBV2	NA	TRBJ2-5	TGTGCCAGTACCGGACAGCAAGAGACCCAGTACTTC	CASTGQQETQYF
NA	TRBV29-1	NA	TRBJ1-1	TGCAGCGTCAGGACAGAGGAGAACACTGAAGCTTTCTTT	CSVRTEENTEAFF
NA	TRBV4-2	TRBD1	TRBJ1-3	TGTGCCAGCAGCCAAGATTTCGGCGGGACAGGGGGAAACACCATATATTTT	CASSQDFGGTGGNTIYF
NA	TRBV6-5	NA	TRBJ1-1	TGTGCCAGCACCTCAGGACTGTCAAAGAACACTGAAGCTTTCTTT	CASTSGLSKNTEAFF
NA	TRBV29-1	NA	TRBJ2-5	TGCAGCGTCCTCCTAACGTACCAAGAGACCCAGTACTTC	CSVLLTYQETQYF
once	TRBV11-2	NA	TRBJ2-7	TGTGCCAGCAGCATGGTGACAGATGAAGATTACGAGCAGTACTTC	CASSMVTDEDYEQYF
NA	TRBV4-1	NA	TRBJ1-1	TGCGCCAGCAGCCAAGTCCACGACCCGGGCACTGAAGCTTTCTTT	CASSQVHDPGTEAFF
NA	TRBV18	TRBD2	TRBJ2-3	TGTGCCAGCTCACCAATTTCAGCGGGGGGCACAGATACGCAGTATTTT	CASSPISAGGTDTQYF
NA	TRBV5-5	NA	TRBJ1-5	TGTGCCAGCAGCTTGGGGACAGCCAATCAGCCCCAGCATTTT	CASSLGTANQPQHF
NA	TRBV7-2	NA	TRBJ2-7	TGTGCCAGCAGCTTAGGACTAAGCTACGAGCAGTACTTC	CASSLGLSYEQYF
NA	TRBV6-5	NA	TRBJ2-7	TGTGCCAGCAGTTTTGAGGCCACCTACGAGCAGTACTTC	CASSFEATYEQYF
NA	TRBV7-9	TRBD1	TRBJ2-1	TGTGCCAGCAGCTTAGGGACAGGGGGCTCCTACAATGAGCAGTTCTTC	CASSLGTGGSYNEQFF
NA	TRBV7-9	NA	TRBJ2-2	TGTGCCAGCAGTTCCGGGACAACCAACACCGGGGAGCTGTTTTTT	CASSSGTTNTGELFF
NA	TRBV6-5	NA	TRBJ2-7	TGTGCCAGCAGATGGACAGAGAAAAGCTACGAGCAGTACTTC	CASRWTEKSYEQYF
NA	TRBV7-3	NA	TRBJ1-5	TGTGCCAGCAGCTTAATAACCAGGGGCTCGCAGCCCCAGCATTTT	CASSLITRGSQPQHF
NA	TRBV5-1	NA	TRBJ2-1	TGCGCCAGCAGCCTGCTCCTAGAGCAGTTCTTC	CASSLLLEQFF
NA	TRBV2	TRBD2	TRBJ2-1	TGTGCCAGCAGCGCTAGCGGGGGCTTTTACGGTGAGCAGTTCTTC	CASSASGGFYGEQFF
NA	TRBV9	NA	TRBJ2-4	TGTGCCAGCAGCGTAGAAGGGTTCAGGGGAAACATTCAGTACTTC	CASSVEGFRGNIQYF
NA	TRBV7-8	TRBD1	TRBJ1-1	TGTGCCAGCAGCTTATCTTGGCAGGGGGCGTGGAACACTGAAGCTTTCTTT	CASSLSWQGAWNTEAFF
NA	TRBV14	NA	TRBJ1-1	TGTGCCAGCAGCCGGGTCGGGAAAAACACTGAAGCTTTCTTT	CASSRVGKNTEAFF
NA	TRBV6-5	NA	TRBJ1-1	TGTGCCAGCAGTTACTCCAGTCCCCACACTGAAGCTTTCTTT	CASSYSSPHTEAFF
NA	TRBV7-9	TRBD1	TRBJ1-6	TGTGCCAGCAGCTTTTGGACAGGGAATTCACCCCTCCACTTT	CASSFWTGNSPLHF
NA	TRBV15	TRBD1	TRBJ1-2	TGTGCCACCAGCAAACGAATAATACTCAGGGGGGATGGCTACACCTTC	CATSKRIILRGDGYTF
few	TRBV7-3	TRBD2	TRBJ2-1	TGTGCCAGCAGCCCCAATAGCGGGGGGTCCTACAATGAGCAGTTCTTC	CASSPNSGGSYNEQFF
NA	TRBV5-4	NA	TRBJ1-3	TGTGCCAGCAGCTTTGGCAGGGGTGGGTCGACCATATATTTT	CASSFGRGGSTIYF
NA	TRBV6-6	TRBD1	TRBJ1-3	TGTGCCAGCAGAGAACTACAGGGGCGCTCTGGAAACACCATATATTTT	CASRELQGRSGNTIYF
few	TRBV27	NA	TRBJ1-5	TGTGCCAGCAGTCCCACGGCGGGCAATCAGCCCCAGCATTTT	CASSPTAGNQPQHF
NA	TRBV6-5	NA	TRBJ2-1	TGTGCCAGCAGTAGGGGACTTTACAATGAGCAGTTCTTC	CASSRGLYNEQFF
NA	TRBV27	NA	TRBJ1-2	TGTGCCAGCACCCCGGCCGGCGGAGAAGCCTATGGCTACACCTTC	CASTPAGGEAYGYTF
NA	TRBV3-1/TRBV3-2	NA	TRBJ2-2	TGTGCCAGCTCGTATTCTACAGGGCACACCGGGGAGCTGTTTTTT	CASSYSTGHTGELFF
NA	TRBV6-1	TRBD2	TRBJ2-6	TGTGCCAGCAGTGACGGGACTAGCGGGGGGTCTGGGGCCAACGTCCTGACTTTC	CASSDGTSGGSGANVLTF
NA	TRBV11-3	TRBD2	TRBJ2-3	TGTGCCAGCAGCCGAGCGGGGGGGAGCACAGATACGCAGTATTTT	CASSRAGGSTDTQYF
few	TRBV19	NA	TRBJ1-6	TGTGCCAGTAGTATAGCTGGCAGGGTTTCACCCCTCCACTTT	CASSIAGRVSPLHF
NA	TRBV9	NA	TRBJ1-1	TGTGCCAGCACCCCAGGAAGGGGGAACACTGAAGCTTTCTTT	CASTPGRGNTEAFF
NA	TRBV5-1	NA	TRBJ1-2	TGCGCCAGCAGCGGGGAGAGGTTAGGCTATGGCTACACCTTC	CASSGERLGYGYTF
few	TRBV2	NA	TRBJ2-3	TGTGCCAGCAGTGCACAGAGCGGTCGCACAGATACGCAGTATTTT	CASSAQSGRTDTQYF